The 28 T cell receptor beta chains below come from one sample, sequenced in a study of T cells in Graves' hyperthyroidism and ophthalmopathy. What was amplified from RNA transcripts were TCR beta CDR3 regions. The HTBI primer set drove a first-round RT-PCR of the TCR CDR3. TCRdb re-analysed the multiplex PCR reads in MiXCR, keeping a single row per CDR3 protein. This repertoire shows approximately 400,000 distinct CDR3 sequences, roughly 20% found once; its top ten account for 35% to 45%. The sequencing input was blood. The receptors stem from a man aged 18 to 29 with Graves' ophthalmopathy.

This clonotype was detected a few times. The V call is TRBV6-5, the J call TRBJ2-5; perhaps TRBD2 as D (5 bases). The germline CDR1 and CDR2 sequences are MNHEY and SVGAGI. With 2 bases removed from V and 7 bases from J, the gap between germline ends came to 11 bases. The CDR3 runs 13 residues. CDR3 protein: CASSYGVGGTQYF. The DNA for the CDR3 is TGTGCCAGCAGTTACGGGGTAGGAGGGACCCAGTACTTC.

This clonotype has at least ten counts. Here the CDR3 reads CASSERGVSEAFF. DNA for the CDR3: TGTGCCAGCAGTGAAAGGGGGGTCTCTGAAGCTTTCTTT. The gene calls are TRBV6-1 and TRBJ1-1, with D maybe TRBD1 (6 bases). The CDR3 sequence is 13 residues long. V lost 2 bases and J lost 6, with 10 bases in between. Germline V gene data show CDR1 as MNHNS and CDR2 as SASEGT.

The genes are TRBV10-3 and TRBJ2-7; D is undetermined. The CDR3 loop spans 13 amino acids. V lost 4 bases and J lost 3, with 10 bases in between. CDR1 ENHRY and CDR2 SYGVKD come from the germline V gene. The DNA for the CDR3 is TGTGCCATCAGTGCGGACGGATACTACGAGCAGTACTTC. This codes for CAISADGYYEQYF.

This clonotype has more than one count but fewer than ten. The genes are TRBV9 and TRBJ1-6, with D hard to call. V was trimmed by 3 bases and J by 5 bases, leaving 9 bases between them. This CDR3 has 14 residues. Per germline, CDR1 SGDLS and CDR2 YYNGEE. CDR3 nucleotides: TGTGCCAGCAGCGCCCAAACCCATAATTCACCCCTCCACTTT. This codes for CASSAQTHNSPLHF.

J is TRBJ2-3 and V is TRBV6-2 or TRBV6-3; 7 bases are shared with TRBD2. The CDR3 consists of 15 residues. CDR1 is MNHEY and CDR2 is SVGEGT in the germline V gene. The ends lost 2 bases at V and 2 bases at J; junction bases unmatched: 4. CDR3 residues: CASSYGGGVTDTQYF. DNA for the CDR3: TGTGCCAGCAGTTACGGCGGGGGAGTCACAGATACGCAGTATTTT.

This clonotype was seen a handful of times. CDR3: CASRPTDRMNSPLHF. DNA for the CDR3: TGTGCCAGCAGGCCCACTGACAGGATGAATTCACCCCTCCACTTT. This sequence joins TRBV6-1 and TRBJ1-6; TRBD1 is a possible D gene (6 bases). Germline CDR1 is MNHNS and CDR2 is SASEGT. The V end was cut by 6 bases, the J end by 7 bases, with 16 bases between. The CDR3 runs 15 residues.

Notes on this clonotype: A read error is possible here, since a much larger clone lies one base away. V gene TRBV2 combines with J gene TRBJ2-1; the match to TRBD2 covers 10 bases. The germline V gene encodes CDR1 SNHLY and CDR2 FYNNEI. Germline trimming cut 10 bases from V and 8 bases from J; bases unmatched to any gene: 5. CDR3 size: 12 residues. Here the CDR3 reads CAISGGGDEQFF. In nucleotides, the CDR3 is TGTGCCATCAGCGGGGGGGGAGATGAGCAGTTCTTC.

This clonotype was found a few times. The V and J genes are TRBV5-1 and TRBJ1-2; possible D gene TRBD1, 6 bases. Germline CDR1 and CDR2: SGHRS and YFSETQ. The CDR3 is 18 residues long. V was clipped by 4 bases and J by 1 base, with 23 bases between them. CDR3 sequence: CASSPAPVQGRDNYGYTF. The CDR3 nucleotides read TGCGCCAGCAGCCCCGCTCCCGTTCAGGGGAGGGATAACTATGGCTACACCTTC.

In its sample, this clonotype was seen a few times. This chain joins TRBV20-1 and TRBJ2-3; D call uncertain. V was shortened by 0 bases and J by 0 bases, with 10 bases between the two germline ends. This CDR3 spans 15 amino acids. Germline-derived CDR1 and CDR2 are DFQATT and SNEGSKA (reference sequence). DNA for the CDR3: TGCAGTGCTAGAGATCTGGCAACTAGCACAGATACGCAGTATTTT. Translated: CSARDLATSTDTQYF.

About this clonotype itself: A much larger clone lies one base from this, so it may be a read error. The J gene is TRBJ1-2, the V gene TRBV20-1, with a possible D match to TRBD1 (6 bases). Per the germline V gene, CDR1 is DFQATT and CDR2 is SNEGSKA (reference sequence). The CDR3 contains 13 residues. The CDR3 here is CSVRVGGQKGYTF. The DNA for the CDR3 is TGCAGTGTTAGAGTTGGGGGGCAGAAAGGCTACACCTTC.

This clonotype was observed once. This chain uses TRBV7-2 with TRBJ2-3, with 8 bases that match TRBD2. Per germline, CDR1 SGHTA and CDR2 FQGNSA. This CDR3 spans 14 amino acids. J was trimmed by 4 bases and V by 0 bases; bases with no gene match: 0. The CDR3 sequence is CASSLASGADTQYF. CDR3 coding DNA: TGTGCCAGCAGCTTAGCTAGCGGGGCAGATACGCAGTATTTT.

This chain links TRBV5-8 with TRBJ2-7; the match to TRBD2 covers 7 bases. Germline-derived CDR1 and CDR2 are SGHTS and YDEGEE. This CDR3 spans 16 amino acids. J was trimmed by 2 bases and V by 4 bases; bases with no gene match: 12. The CDR3 is CASSPQTSLGAYEQYF. CDR3 sequence (DNA): TGTGCCAGCAGCCCGCAGACTAGCCTTGGCGCCTACGAGCAGTACTTC.

This clonotype was counted only a few times. This chain's CDR3 is CASSHLLAGDRAQFF. CDR3 nucleotide sequence: TGTGCCAGCAGCCACTTACTAGCGGGGGATCGGGCCCAGTTCTTC. The J gene is TRBJ2-1, the V gene TRBV3-1; TRBD2 matches 11 bases. CDR3 length equals 15 residues. V lost 3 bases to trimming and J lost 13 bases; unmatched junction nucleotides: 11. The V gene's germline CDR1 is LGHDT and CDR2 YNNKEL (reference sequence).

This clonotype showed up many times. The rearrangement uses TRBV20-1 and TRBJ1-1; 7 bases map to TRBD1. CDR1 and CDR2 from the germline V gene are DFQATT and SNEGSKA (reference sequence). The CDR3 length is 13 residues. Unmatched junction bases numbered 5, after V lost 7 bases and J lost 0 bases. CDR3 loop: CSVGTALNTEAFF. The CDR3 DNA is TGCAGTGTTGGGACAGCGCTGAACACTGAAGCTTTCTTT.

This chain joins TRBV10-3 and TRBJ1-2; D gene unclear. Germline V gene lookup returns CDR1 ENHRY and CDR2 SYGVKD. Between the trimmed V and J ends, which lost 10 bases and 8 bases, there was a span of 17 bases. The CDR3 spans 12 residues. The CDR3 loop reads CATSDALLGYTF. The CDR3 bases are TGTGCCACCTCGGACGCGCTCCTAGGCTACACCTTC.

The rearrangement uses TRBV6-5 and TRBJ2-1; 8 bases match TRBD1. Germline CDR1 reads MNHEY; CDR2 reads SVGAGI. The CDR3 contains 14 residues. J lost 8 bases, V lost 2 bases, and 5 bases had no gene match. CDR3 bases: TGTGCCAGCAGTTACGACAGGGGTGGTCATGAGCAGTTCTTC. Its protein is CASSYDRGGHEQFF.

In its sample, this clonotype was seen many times. The chain carries TRBV5-1 and TRBJ2-7; D might be TRBD2 (6 bases). Germline lookup yields CDR1 SGHRS and CDR2 YFSETQ. The ends were cut back, 4 bases at V and 7 bases at J, with 24 bases in the middle. The CDR3 loop spans 16 amino acids. In DNA, the CDR3 is TGCGCCAGCAGCGGGGCGGATTCTAGCGCGAGTCGAGAGCAGTACTTC. Translating it yields CASSGADSSASREQYF.

The chain carries TRBV28 and TRBJ1-5; the D is unclear. Germline CDR1 and CDR2: MDHEN and SYDVKM. V lost 7 bases to trimming and J lost 7 bases, with 5 bases between them. The CDR3 spans 10 residues. The CDR3 nucleotides are TGTGCCAGCATGGGGCAGCCCCAGCATTTT. Its translation: CASMGQPQHF.

Many counts were recorded for this clonotype. The V call is TRBV11-2, the J call TRBJ1-1; the D gene is possibly TRBD1 (5 bases). The V gene lost 5 bases and the J gene lost 10 bases, with 17 bases spanning the gap. CDR3 length: 13 residues. The germline CDR1 and CDR2 sequences are SGHAT and FQNNGV. This CDR3 is CASSTVSRGTAFF. The DNA of the CDR3 is TGTGCCAGCAGCACAGTTTCTAGGGGCACAGCTTTCTTT.

This clonotype was seen ten or more times. The chain carries TRBV11-2 and TRBJ2-7; D gene uncertain. The CDR3 covers 13 residues. Trimming shortened V by 3 bases and J by 0 bases, and 6 bases separated the two germline ends. Germline values: CDR1 SGHAT, CDR2 FQNNGV. This CDR3 reads CASSLSSSYEQYF. In nucleotides, the CDR3 is TGTGCCAGCAGCTTGTCAAGCTCCTACGAGCAGTACTTC.

The rearrangement links TRBV13 to TRBJ2-1; either TRBD1 or TRBD2 may fit D (5 bases each). The germline V and J ends were trimmed by 0 bases and 5 bases, with 8 bases remaining between them. Germline CDR1 reads PRHDT; CDR2 reads FYEKMQ (reference sequence). CDR3 length equals 14 residues. This CDR3 is CASSLGRGNNEQFF. The CDR3 region has the DNA TGTGCCAGCAGCTTAGGGAGGGGAAACAATGAGCAGTTCTTC.

This clonotype occurred many times. The CDR3 loop is CASSLEASETQYF. The CDR3 region has the DNA TGTGCCAGCAGCTTGGAGGCCTCAGAGACCCAGTACTTC. This chain links TRBV11-3 with TRBJ2-5, with a possible D match to TRBD2 (5 bases). The CDR3 length is 13 residues. V lost 3 bases and J lost 4, with 9 bases in between. Germline assignment: CDR1 SGHNT and CDR2 YENEEA.

This clonotype was counted only a few times. J is TRBJ1-5 and V is TRBV12-3 or TRBV12-4; D is ambiguous. V lost 5 bases and J lost 5, with 7 bases in between. The CDR3 sequence is 12 residues long. CDR3 loop: CASSPTYQPQHF. The CDR3 DNA is TGTGCCAGCAGTCCAACCTATCAGCCCCAGCATTTT.

Many counts were recorded for this clonotype. This chain joins TRBV28 and TRBJ2-3; the D is unclear. This CDR3 spans 16 amino acids. CDR1 is MDHEN, CDR2 SYDVKM, per germline. The V and J ends lost 8 bases and 0 bases respectively, with 18 bases between them. In DNA, the CDR3 is TGTGCCAGCGCTCTCCTCTCGGAGACTAGCACAGATACGCAGTATTTT. Amino acid sequence: CASALLSETSTDTQYF.

This clonotype was found a few times. The chain uses TRBV28 and TRBJ1-5, with D tentatively TRBD1 (5 bases). The CDR3 runs 15 residues. Trimming stripped 2 bases from V and 7 bases from J, with 15 bases between. In germline, CDR1 is MDHEN, CDR2 SYDVKM. The CDR3 spells CASSLTGRNMQPQHF. The CDR3 nucleotides read TGTGCCAGCAGTTTAACGGGGCGTAACATGCAGCCCCAGCATTTT. Complete variable domain (other parts from reference TRBV28 and TRBJ1-5): DVKVTQSSRYLVKRTGEKVFLECVQDMDHENMFWYRQDPGLGLRLIYFSYDVKMKEKGDIPEGYSVSREKKERFSLILESASTNQTSMYLCASSLTGRNMQPQHFGDGTRLSIL.

This clonotype was picked up many times. The CDR3, as DNA: TGTGCCAGCAGCCGTTACAGGGAGGCGGACACTGAAGCTTTCTTT. It yields the protein CASSRYREADTEAFF. The chain links TRBV28 to TRBJ1-1; tentative D call: TRBD1 (6 bases). The germline V gene encodes CDR1 MDHEN and CDR2 SYDVKM. The V end was cut by 6 bases, the J end by 3 bases, with 17 bases between. The CDR3 has 15 residues.

The chain employs TRBV5-1 and TRBJ2-2; D uncertain. Per the germline V gene, CDR1 is SGHRS and CDR2 is YFSETQ. CDR3 length: 15 amino acids. V was trimmed by 0 bases and J by 3 bases, leaving 9 bases between them. CDR3 nucleotides: TGCGCCAGCAGCTTGGCGGCTCCGGACACCGGGGAGCTGTTTTTT. Amino acids: CASSLAAPDTGELFF.

This chain links TRBV6-1 with TRBJ2-5, with 10 bases aligning to TRBD2. V gave up 6 bases and J gave up 1 base; unmatched junction bases: 5. This CDR3 comprises 15 residues. The germline V gene encodes CDR1 MNHNS and CDR2 SASEGT. The DNA for the CDR3 is TGTGCCAGCAGGAAACTAGCGGGGTTCCAAGAGACCCAGTACTTC. Translated, it gives CASRKLAGFQETQYF.